This T cell receptor (beta chain) was obtained from a study of T-cell memory formation after mild COVID-19. For the study at large: TCR clusters were largely donor specific.

From the 5' RACE reads, TCRdb called clonotypes with MiXCR, one entry per CDR3 protein. The sample gives about 440,000 distinct CDR3 sequences, 20% of which show up once; 7.5% to 10% is in the top ten. V lost 4 bases and J lost 2; bases outside the gene matches: 10. The germline CDR1 and CDR2 sequences are MGHRA and YSYEKL. The CDR3 loop spans 16 amino acids. Findings and limits, study-wide: The SARS-CoV-2 specificity of second-wave clones reaching peak at day 37 remained unverified.

With respect to this clonotype: What it recognizes is unknown.

The V call is TRBV4-1, the J call TRBJ2-5, with 7 positions matching TRBD2. The sample was PBMCs or a T cell subset sorted from them (not recorded which). This clonotype was sampled from an adult woman who had mild COVID-19 (a few samples of this study predate the infection). Cell type and time point are not known. This CDR3 is CASSPSGLTVQETQYF. The DNA of the CDR3 is TGCGCCAGCAGCCCCTCGGGACTAACCGTTCAAGAGACCCAGTACTTC.